The 27 T cell receptor beta chains reported below all come from one sample, sequenced in a study of vaccination and CD4 T cells after COVID-19. An Oncomine TCR Beta short-read assay was used to sequence the DNA from cultured CD4+ T cells. TCRdb passed the PCR reads through MiXCR, listing each CDR3 protein once. The data contain just over 20,000 distinct CDR3 sequences, approximately 49% of them singletons. Antigens for these TCRs are unknown. Treatment indicated: roughly 10-day PBMC culture with coronavirus spike peptide pools or control peptides (ViraFEST assay). Sequenced material: CD4+ T cells from blood, cultured in vitro. Receptors originate from a human donor who had recovered from COVID-19.

The genes are TRBV2 and TRBJ2-3; 7 bases line up with TRBD1. V was clipped by 6 bases and J by 5 bases; unmatched bases: 5. Germline assignment: CDR1 SNHLY and CDR2 FYNNEI. The CDR3 is 13 amino acids. The CDR3 reads CASRTDRLDTQYF. CDR3 sequence (DNA): TGTGCCAGCAGGACGGACAGGCTAGATACGCAGTATTTT.

The chain carries TRBV7-7 and TRBJ2-3, with D unclear. CDR3 length equals 14 residues. Deletions cut 5 bases from V and 7 bases from J, with 16 bases between. In germline, CDR1 is SSHAT, CDR2 FNYEAQ (reference sequence). CDR3 nucleotides: TGTGCCAGCAGCCCCTCACCCGGGTCTCATACGCAGTATTTT. Translating it yields CASSPSPGSHTQYF.

This clonotype turned up a few times. As DNA, the CDR3 is TGCAGTGCTAGCCCGAGGACTAGCTGGCACGAGCAGTACTTC. Protein product: CSASPRTSWHEQYF. The rearrangement links TRBV20-1 to TRBJ2-7, with TRBD2 identical over 8 bases. The CDR3 length is 14 residues. V shed 3 bases and J 5 bases; nucleotides not matched to a gene: 9. Germline V gene lookup returns CDR1 DFQATT and CDR2 SNEGSKA (reference sequence).

The chain carries TRBV6-1 and TRBJ2-2, with D hard to call. Germline V lookup: CDR1 MNHNS, CDR2 SASEGT. The CDR3 has 14 residues. V was shortened by 6 bases and J by 5 bases, with 13 bases between the two germline ends. The CDR3 sequence: CASSQGQRTGELFF. CDR3 coding DNA: TGTGCCAGCAGCCAAGGGCAACGGACCGGGGAGCTGTTTTTT.

This clonotype has only a few counts. The V gene is TRBV20-1, the J gene TRBJ1-5; D remains unclear. The CDR3 sequence is 14 residues long. V lost 0 bases and J lost 2, with 8 bases in between. Germline V gene sequence: CDR1 DFQATT, CDR2 SNEGSKA (reference sequence). The CDR3 DNA reads TGCAGTGCTAGAGATCGTAGGGGCAATCAGCCCCAGCATTTT. It encodes CSARDRRGNQPQHF.

This clonotype was seen a handful of times. The chain couples TRBV2 to TRBJ1-2, with D possibly matching TRBD1 (6 bases). Germline V lookup: CDR1 SNHLY, CDR2 FYNNEI. The V end lost 10 bases, the J end lost 4 bases, and 16 bases lay between the germline ends. The CDR3 is 13 residues long. The CDR3 sequence: CATKPGQPYGYTF. The CDR3 DNA follows: TGTGCCACCAAACCGGGACAACCCTATGGCTACACCTTC.

V gene TRBV27 combines with J gene TRBJ2-7; 9 positions agree with TRBD1. There are 14 residues in the CDR3. V lost 3 bases and J lost 2; bases outside the gene matches: 2. Per germline, CDR1 MNHEY and CDR2 SMNVEV (reference sequence). As DNA, the CDR3 is TGTGCCAGCAGTTTCGGACAGGGGACCTACGAGCAGTACTTC. Translated, it gives CASSFGQGTYEQYF.

CDR3 DNA: TGCAGTGCTACTGTAGGAGGGGAGACCCAGTACTTC. This sequence encodes CSATVGGETQYF. V and J are TRBV20-1 and TRBJ2-5; TRBD2 might be the D (6 bases). Germline V gives CDR1 DFQATT, CDR2 SNEGSKA (reference sequence). V lost 4 bases and J 5 bases, leaving 11 bases between the germline ends. CDR3 length: 12 residues.

This clonotype was observed a single time. Written as DNA, the CDR3 is TGTGCCAGCCGACTACAAGAGACCCAGTACTTC. As protein: CASRLQETQYF. V is TRBV7-2 and J is TRBJ2-5; maybe TRBD2 (5 bases). CDR3 length equals 11 residues. Germline-derived CDR1 and CDR2 are SGHTA and FQGNSA. V was cut by 8 bases and J by 2 bases, with 6 bases left in between. Together with reference TRBV7-2 and TRBJ2-5, the CDR3 gives the full variable domain: GAGVSQSPSNKVTEKGKDVELRCDPISGHTALYWYRQSLGQGLEFLIYFQGNSAPDKSGLPSDRFSAERTGGSVSTLTIQRTQQEDSAVYLCASRLQETQYFGPGTRLLVL.

The chain has TRBV19 and TRBJ1-1; D is unresolved. The CDR3 sequence is 13 residues long. CDR1 LNHDA and CDR2 SQIVND come from the germline V gene (reference sequence). Trimming shortened V by 5 bases and J by 0 bases, and 7 bases separated the two germline ends. CDR3 amino acids: CASSSTVNTEAFF. The CDR3 coding sequence is TGTGCCAGTAGTTCCACAGTGAACACTGAAGCTTTCTTT.

This clonotype has more than one count but fewer than ten. The chain carries TRBV19 and TRBJ1-5; a weak D match, TRBD1 (5 bases). Looked up from germline, CDR1 is LNHDA and CDR2 is SQIVND (reference sequence). V gave up 6 bases and J gave up 6 bases, with 15 bases separating them. This CDR3 region has 14 residues. The CDR3 DNA sequence: TGTGCCAGTAGGGGGGATAGGGGAGCTCAGCCCCAGCATTTT. Translated, it gives CASRGDRGAQPQHF.

The chain has TRBV4-1 and TRBJ1-1; tentative D call: TRBD1 (5 bases). The CDR3 loop spans 17 amino acids. The V end was cut by 1 base, the J end by 1 base, with 16 bases between. Germline V lookup: CDR1 MGHRA, CDR2 YSYEKL. CDR3 region: CASSQGPLGGANTEAFF. The CDR3 region has the DNA TGCGCCAGCAGCCAAGGCCCCTTAGGAGGGGCGAACACTGAAGCTTTCTTT.

This sequence joins TRBV11-2 and TRBJ2-1, with D unclear. Germline loops: CDR1 SGHAT, CDR2 FQNNGV. Between the trimmed V and J ends, which lost 2 bases and 5 bases, there was a span of 16 bases. This CDR3 is 16 amino acids long. The CDR3 bases are TGTGCCAGCAGCTTAACCCCTAGGTTTAAGGACAATGAGCAGTTCTTC. Translating it yields CASSLTPRFKDNEQFF. Full variable domain (outside the CDR3, taken from reference TRBV11-2 and TRBJ2-1): EAGVAQSPRYKIIEKRQSVAFWCNPISGHATLYWYQQILGQGPKLLIQFQNNGVVDDSQLPKDRFSAERLKGVDSTLKIQPAKLEDSAVYLCASSLTPRFKDNEQFFGPGTRLTVL.

In this sample, this clonotype turned up once. The chain recombines TRBV11-3 with TRBJ2-7; the D gene is possibly TRBD1 (5 bases). V lost 4 bases and J 0 bases, leaving 10 bases between the germline ends. The CDR3 loop spans 14 amino acids. Germline CDR1 SGHNT, CDR2 YENEEA. Here the CDR3 reads CASSSTRDSYEQYF. Written as DNA, the CDR3 is TGTGCCAGCAGCTCTACCAGGGACTCCTACGAGCAGTACTTC.

This chain connects TRBV24-1 to TRBJ2-5; D gene unclear. V lost 2 bases to trimming and J lost 5 bases, with 2 bases between them. The CDR3 totals 11 residues. Per germline, CDR1 KGHDR and CDR2 SFDVKD. The CDR3 protein is CATSDYETQYF. In DNA form, the CDR3 reads TGTGCCACCAGTGATTATGAGACCCAGTACTTC.

The V and J genes are TRBV11-3 and TRBJ1-1; weak D call: TRBD1 (5 bases). Germline CDR1 is SGHNT and CDR2 is YENEEA. The V gene lost 5 bases and the J gene lost 2 bases, with 9 bases spanning the gap. The CDR3 length is 13 residues. In DNA, the CDR3 is TGTGCCAGCAGCGGGGCCGCTAACACTGAAGCTTTCTTT. It yields the protein CASSGAANTEAFF. Full variable domain (remainder filled in from reference TRBV11-3 and TRBJ1-1): EAGVVQSPRYKIIEKKQPVAFWCNPISGHNTLYWYLQNLGQGPELLIRYENEEAVDDSQLPKDRFSAERLKGVDSTLKIQPAELGDSAVYLCASSGAANTEAFFGQGTRLTVV.

This chain uses TRBV15 with TRBJ1-1; a weak D match, TRBD1 (5 bases). Germline assignment: CDR1 LNHNV and CDR2 YYDKDF (reference sequence). This CDR3 spans 13 amino acids. The V gene lost 3 bases and the J gene lost 1 base, with 6 bases spanning the gap. The CDR3 DNA reads TGTGCCACCAGCAGGGGGGGGAACACTGAAGCTTTCTTT. This gives the protein CATSRGGNTEAFF. The full variable domain, its missing parts supplied by reference TRBV15 and TRBJ1-1, is DAMVIQNPRYQVTQFGKPVTLSCSQTLNHNVMYWYQQKSSQAPKLLFHYYDKDFNNEADTPDNFQSRRPNTSFCFLDIRSPGLGDTAMYLCATSRGGNTEAFFGQGTRLTVV.

This chain joins TRBV12-3 or TRBV12-4 and TRBJ1-2, with D possibly matching TRBD1 (5 bases). This CDR3 is built from 13 residues. V was trimmed by 6 bases and J by 8 bases, leaving 16 bases between them. Here the CDR3 reads CASSPPGTGGYTF. The CDR3 DNA follows: TGTGCCAGCAGCCCCCCAGGGACCGGGGGCTACACCTTC.

The chain has TRBV6-2 or TRBV6-3 and TRBJ1-1; maybe TRBD1 (6 bases). V was pared by 0 bases and J by 7 bases, with 15 bases between. This CDR3 contains 15 residues. CDR1 and CDR2 (germline): MNHEY, SVGEGT. CDR3 region: CASSYSTGAVGEAFF. The CDR3 region has the DNA TGTGCCAGCAGTTACTCGACGGGGGCAGTCGGTGAAGCTTTCTTT.

The chain is built from TRBV12-5 and TRBJ2-2; D gene uncertain. The CDR3 extends over 14 amino acids. The germline V and J ends were trimmed by 3 bases and 0 bases, with 5 bases remaining between them. CDR1 and CDR2 (germline): LGHNT, FRNRAP. The CDR3 sequence is CASGFPSNTGELFF. The DNA of the CDR3 is TGTGCTAGTGGTTTCCCCTCGAACACCGGGGAGCTGTTTTTT.

This clonotype is categorized as medium-sized. The rearrangement joins TRBV7-9 to TRBJ1-1; 10 bases line up with TRBD1. After removal of 5 bases from V and 5 bases from J, the junction contained 8 bases not matched to a gene. CDR3 length equals 15 residues. Germline values: CDR1 SEHNR, CDR2 FQNEAQ (reference sequence). As DNA, the CDR3 is TGTGCCAGCAGCGCCACCCGGACAGGGGGTACTGAAGCTTTCTTT. It translates to CASSATRTGGTEAFF. The full variable domain, with the rest looked up from reference TRBV7-9 and TRBJ1-1, is DTGVSQNPRHKITKRGQNVTFRCDPISEHNRLYWYRQTLGQGPEFLTYFQNEAQLEKSRLLSDRFSAERPKGSFSTLEIQRTEQGDSAMYLCASSATRTGGTEAFFGQGTRLTVV.

The chain joins TRBV19 to TRBJ1-2; D remains ambiguous. The CDR3 totals 13 residues. Germline lookup yields CDR1 LNHDA and CDR2 SQIVND (reference sequence). Between the trimmed V and J ends, which lost 4 bases and 5 bases, there was a span of 11 bases. CDR3 protein: CASSTWPVYGYTF. In DNA, the CDR3 is TGTGCCAGTAGTACGTGGCCGGTGTATGGCTACACCTTC. Filled out from reference TRBV19 and TRBJ1-2, the complete variable domain reads DGGITQSPKYLFRKEGQNVTLSCEQNLNHDAMYWYRQDPGQGLRLIYYSQIVNDFQKGDIAEGYSVSREKKESFPLTVTSAQKNPTAFYLCASSTWPVYGYTFGSGTRLTVV.

The rearrangement joins TRBV5-1 to TRBJ1-5; D may be TRBD1 (5 bases). This CDR3 is 13 amino acids long. Looked up from germline, CDR1 is SGHRS and CDR2 is YFSETQ. The ends were cut back, 0 bases at V and 11 bases at J, with 12 bases in the middle. The CDR3 DNA is TGCGCCAGCAGCTTGGCCGGGGGGGAGGCCCAGCATTTT. This translates into CASSLAGGEAQHF.

The V call is TRBV19, the J call TRBJ1-2; tentatively, D is TRBD1 (5 bases). The CDR3 is 16 residues long. The germline V gene encodes CDR1 LNHDA and CDR2 SQIVND (reference sequence). V lost 4 bases and J 1 base, leaving 16 bases between the germline ends. The CDR3 loop is CASSNPGQGFNYGYTF. DNA for the CDR3: TGTGCCAGTAGTAACCCGGGGCAGGGATTTAACTATGGCTACACCTTC.

This clonotype has a handful of counts. This chain connects TRBV29-1 to TRBJ1-1, with D maybe TRBD1 (6 bases). CDR1 and CDR2 (germline): SQVTM, ANQGSEA. Trimming removed 4 bases at V and 8 bases at J, with 17 bases between. The CDR3 is 13 residues long. The CDR3 protein is CSVGPSGAPEAFF. The CDR3 coding sequence is TGCAGCGTTGGCCCCTCAGGGGCGCCGGAAGCTTTCTTT.

Only a few counts were recorded for this clonotype. V and J are TRBV10-3 and TRBJ2-7; 9 positions match TRBD1. CDR1 and CDR2 from the germline V gene are ENHRY and SYGVKD. V shed 4 bases, J shed 5 bases, and the junction held 3 bases outside the gene matches. The CDR3 runs 13 residues. This CDR3 reads CAISGGTGNEQYF. Written as DNA, the CDR3 is TGTGCCATCAGTGGGGGGACAGGGAACGAGCAGTACTTC.

The table lists this clonotype with a few counts. V is TRBV20-1 and J is TRBJ2-1; a possible D gene is TRBD2 (6 bases). Deletions cut 3 bases from V and 0 bases from J, with 12 bases between. This CDR3 has 15 amino acids. Germline assignment: CDR1 DFQATT and CDR2 SNEGSKA (reference sequence). The CDR3 region is CSARAGPSSYNEQFF. The CDR3 DNA reads as TGCAGTGCTAGGGCGGGACCGAGCTCCTACAATGAGCAGTTCTTC.